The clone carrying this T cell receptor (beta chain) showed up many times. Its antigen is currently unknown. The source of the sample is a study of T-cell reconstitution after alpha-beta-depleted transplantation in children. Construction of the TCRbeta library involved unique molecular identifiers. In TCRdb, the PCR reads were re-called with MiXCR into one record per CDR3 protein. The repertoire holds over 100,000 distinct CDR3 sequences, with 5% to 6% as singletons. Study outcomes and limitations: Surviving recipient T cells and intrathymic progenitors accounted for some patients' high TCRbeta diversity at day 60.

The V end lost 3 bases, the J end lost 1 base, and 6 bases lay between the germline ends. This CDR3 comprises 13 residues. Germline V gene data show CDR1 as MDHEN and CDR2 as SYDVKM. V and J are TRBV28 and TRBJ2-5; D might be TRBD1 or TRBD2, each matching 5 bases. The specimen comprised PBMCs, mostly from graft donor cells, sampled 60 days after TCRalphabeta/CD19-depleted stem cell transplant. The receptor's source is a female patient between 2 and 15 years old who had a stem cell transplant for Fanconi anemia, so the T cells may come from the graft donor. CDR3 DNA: TGTGCCAGCAGTTTTGGGGGCCAAGAGACCCAGTACTTC. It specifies CASSFGGQETQYF.